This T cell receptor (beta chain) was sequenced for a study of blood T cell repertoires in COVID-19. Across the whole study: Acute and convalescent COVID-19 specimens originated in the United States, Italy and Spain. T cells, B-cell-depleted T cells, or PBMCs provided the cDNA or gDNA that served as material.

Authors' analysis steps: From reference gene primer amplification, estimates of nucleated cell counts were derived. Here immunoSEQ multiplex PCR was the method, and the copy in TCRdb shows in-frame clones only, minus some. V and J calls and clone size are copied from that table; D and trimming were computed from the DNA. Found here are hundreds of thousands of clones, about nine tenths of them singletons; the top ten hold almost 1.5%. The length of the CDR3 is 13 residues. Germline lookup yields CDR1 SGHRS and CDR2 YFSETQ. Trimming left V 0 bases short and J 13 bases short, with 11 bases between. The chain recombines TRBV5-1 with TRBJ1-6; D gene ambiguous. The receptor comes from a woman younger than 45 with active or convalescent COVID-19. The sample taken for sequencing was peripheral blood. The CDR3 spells CASSLEHPGPLHF. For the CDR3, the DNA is TGCGCCAGCAGCTTGGAACACCCCGGGCCCCTCCACTTT.